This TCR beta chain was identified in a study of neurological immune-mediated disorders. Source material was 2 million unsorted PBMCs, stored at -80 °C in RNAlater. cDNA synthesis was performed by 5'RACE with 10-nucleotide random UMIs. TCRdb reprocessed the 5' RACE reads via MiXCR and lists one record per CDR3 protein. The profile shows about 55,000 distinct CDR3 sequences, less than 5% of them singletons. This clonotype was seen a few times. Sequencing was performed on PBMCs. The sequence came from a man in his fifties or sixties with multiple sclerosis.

The CDR3 reads CASSHRDDRTYEQYF. The CDR3 nucleotides read TGTGCCAGCAGCCACCGAGATGACCGAACCTACGAGCAGTACTTC. The chain joins TRBV7-9 to TRBJ2-7; unclear D gene. The CDR3 contains 15 residues. Trimming cost V 5 bases and J 2 bases, with 16 bases left between them. The germline V gene encodes CDR1 SEHNR and CDR2 FQNEAQ (reference sequence).